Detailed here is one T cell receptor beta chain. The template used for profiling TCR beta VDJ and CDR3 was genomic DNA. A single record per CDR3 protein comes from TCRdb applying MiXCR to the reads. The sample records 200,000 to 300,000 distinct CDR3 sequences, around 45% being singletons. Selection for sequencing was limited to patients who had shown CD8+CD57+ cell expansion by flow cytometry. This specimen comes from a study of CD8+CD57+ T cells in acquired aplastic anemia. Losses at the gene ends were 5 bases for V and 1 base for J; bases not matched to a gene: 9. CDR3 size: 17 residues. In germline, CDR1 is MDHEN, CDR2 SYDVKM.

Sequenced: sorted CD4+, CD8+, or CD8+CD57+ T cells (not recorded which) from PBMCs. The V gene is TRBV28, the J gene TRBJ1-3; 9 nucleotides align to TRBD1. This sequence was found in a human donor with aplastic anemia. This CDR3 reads CASSARDRVLSGNTIYF. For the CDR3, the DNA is TGTGCCAGCAGTGCCCGGGACAGGGTTTTGTCTGGAAACACCATATATTTT.